This is a list of T cell receptor beta chains from one sample in a study of blood T cell repertoires in COVID-19. TCRdb's copy holds only in-frame clones and misses some; the assay was immunoSEQ multiplex PCR. The profile shows fewer than 350,000 clones, roughly 89% of them singletons. The specimen sequenced was PBMCs or T cells enriched from blood (not recorded which). The source of these receptors is a man between 60 and 75 years old who had recovered from COVID-19. CDR3s include the opening cysteine and the closing phenylalanine or tryptophan. Each record gives: D gene, J gene, V gene, clone size, CDR3 protein, CDR3 DNA. D genes are given only for firm matches. Not every row has a clone size; where given, it reads once, few, many or a size class.

TRBD1	TRBJ2-2	TRBV11-2	.	CASRHTGAGTRAGELFF	TGTGCCAGCAGACATACAGGGGCAGGAACCCGAGCCGGGGAGCTGTTTTTT
.	TRBJ1-4	TRBV19	.	CASSRSGAEKLFF	TGTGCCAGTAGTAGGTCCGGAGCTGAAAAACTGTTTTTT
.	TRBJ2-3	TRBV2	few	CASRGLVSGTDTQYF	TGTGCCAGCCGAGGGCTAGTCTCGGGCACAGATACGCAGTATTTT
.	TRBJ1-1	TRBV18	once	CASSGGGLNTEAFF	TGTGCCAGCTCAGGTGGGGGGTTGAACACTGAAGCTTTCTTT
TRBD1	TRBJ2-7	TRBV29-1	.	CSVEGVGGGEQYF	TGCAGCGTTGAAGGAGTAGGGGGCGGCGAGCAGTACTTC
TRBD1	TRBJ1-2	TRBV28	.	CASLRDRVPKNYGYTF	TGTGCCAGCCTTAGGGACAGGGTTCCCAAAAACTATGGCTACACCTTC
.	TRBJ1-4	TRBV25-1	.	CATVPRFNEKLFF	TGTGCCACAGTTCCGCGGTTTAATGAAAAACTGTTTTTT
TRBD1	TRBJ1-1	TRBV7-6	.	CASSFSGTGLNTEAFF	TGTGCCAGCAGCTTCTCCGGGACAGGCTTGAACACTGAAGCTTTCTTT
TRBD1	TRBJ2-1	TRBV5-1	.	CASKVGTGERYNEQFF	TGCGCCAGCAAGGTGGGGACAGGGGAACGTTACAATGAGCAGTTCTTC
.	TRBJ1-5	TRBV7-2	.	CASSLWAGDQPQHF	TGTGCCAGCAGCTTATGGGCAGGGGATCAGCCCCAGCATTTT
TRBD1	TRBJ1-1	TRBV18	.	CASSPSTGDIAFF	TGTGCCAGCTCACCTTCGACAGGGGATATCGCTTTCTTT
TRBD2	TRBJ2-3	TRBV18	.	CASPRQERTSGSIADTQYF	TGTGCCAGCCCACGACAGGAGAGGACTAGCGGGAGTATTGCAGATACGCAGTATTTT
.	TRBJ1-1	TRBV18	.	CASSPGRSSLNTEAFF	TGTGCCAGCTCACCAGGCAGATCATCCTTGAACACTGAAGCTTTCTTT
.	TRBJ2-3	TRBV4-1	.	CASSQERRPPSDTQYF	TGCGCCAGCAGCCAAGAGAGGAGGCCCCCCTCGGATACGCAGTATTTT
.	TRBJ1-1	TRBV11-3	.	CASSLEGTTNTEAFF	TGTGCCAGCAGCTTAGAGGGGACTACGAACACTGAAGCTTTCTTT
TRBD1	TRBJ1-2	TRBV5-1	.	CASSQGQAGNGYTF	TGCGCCAGCAGCCAAGGACAGGCCGGGAATGGCTACACCTTC
.	TRBJ2-5	TRBV3-1/TRBV3-2	once	CASSLSETQYF	TGTGCCAGCAGCCTATCAGAGACCCAGTACTTC
TRBD2	TRBJ2-3	TRBV4-3	.	CASSQGTSGFTDTQYF	TGCGCCAGCAGCCAAGGGACTAGCGGCTTCACAGATACGCAGTATTTT
TRBD1	TRBJ2-7	TRBV28	.	CAIQDRDRGYEQYF	TGTGCCATCCAGGACCGGGACAGGGGTTATGAGCAGTACTTC
.	TRBJ1-5	TRBV28	.	CASSTGPVNQPQHF	TGTGCCAGCAGTACAGGGCCCGTCAATCAGCCCCAGCATTTT
TRBD1	TRBJ1-5	TRBV7-2	.	CASSTDRNQPQHF	TGTGCCAGCAGCACGGACAGGAATCAGCCCCAGCATTTT
TRBD2	TRBJ2-1	TRBV10-1	.	CASSDLGTSGRASHEQFF	TGCGCCAGCAGTGATTTAGGGACTAGCGGGAGGGCCAGCCATGAGCAGTTCTTC
.	TRBJ2-5	TRBV30	.	CAWSVQGQETQYF	TGTGCCTGGAGTGTACAGGGCCAAGAGACCCAGTACTTC
.	TRBJ2-3	TRBV9	.	CASSARVDTQYF	TGTGCCAGCAGCGCCAGGGTTGATACGCAGTATTTT
TRBD2	TRBJ2-2	TRBV5-1	.	CASGKREGFTGELFF	TGCGCCAGCGGAAAGCGGGAGGGGTTCACCGGGGAGCTGTTTTTT
.	TRBJ2-7	TRBV7-2	.	CASSLVRPPGEQYF	TGTGCCAGCAGCTTAGTTAGGCCCCCGGGCGAGCAGTACTTC